Below are 11 T cell receptor beta chains sequenced from a single sample in a study of T cells in localized non-small cell lung cancer (dated by TCRdb to the early 2020s). The receptor library was made with the immunoSEQ multiplex PCR assay. In its TCRdb copy, this immuneACCESS table keeps in-frame sequences only and misses some clones. Where compared with another copy, unresolved V genes explain less than half of these, and the others have no known cause. In all, the sample holds about 1,200 clones, and 25% to 30% of those were seen once. The ten largest clones add up to approximately 40% of the sample. Sample: normal lung tissue next to the tumor, taken before any cancer treatment. These receptors originate from a male donor at least 60 years old with stage II squamous cell lung carcinoma.

The chain carries TRBV18 and TRBJ2-3; D ambiguous. The germline gives CDR1 KGHSH, CDR2 LQKENI. This CDR3 is 12 amino acids long. The V end was cut by 1 base, the J end by 6 bases, with 5 bases between. CDR3 sequence (DNA): TGTGCCAGCTCACCACTAGAGGATACGCAGTATTTT. Its translation is CASSPLEDTQYF.

This clone is medium-sized. This chain links TRBV11-3 with TRBJ1-2; D remains ambiguous. V lost 3 bases to trimming and J lost 1 base, with 21 bases between them. Germline CDR1 reads SGHNT; CDR2 reads YENEEA. The CDR3 is made up of 18 amino acids. CDR3 sequence: CASSLAPVMLPNNYGYTF. The DNA of the CDR3 is TGTGCCAGCAGCTTGGCCCCGGTGATGCTGCCGAATAACTATGGCTACACCTTC.

The V call is TRBV18, the J call TRBJ2-1, with 9 bases matching TRBD2. This CDR3 region has 19 residues. Germline loops: CDR1 KGHSH, CDR2 LQKENI. After removal of 3 bases from V and 1 base from J, the junction contained 13 bases not matched to a gene. This CDR3 is CASSPLGSGRSPSYNEQFF. The CDR3, as DNA: TGTGCCAGCTCACCCCTTGGGAGCGGGAGGTCCCCGTCCTACAATGAGCAGTTCTTC.

In its sample, this clone was seen a few times. The chain carries TRBV4-1 and TRBJ2-7; 7 nucleotides agree with TRBD2. The V gene's germline CDR1 is MGHRA and CDR2 YSYEKL. Unmatched junction bases numbered 8, after V lost 0 bases and J lost 6 bases. The length of the CDR3 is 15 residues. CDR3 sequence reads: CASSQDFSGGGEQYF. CDR3 nucleotide sequence: TGCGCCAGCAGCCAAGATTTTTCGGGAGGTGGCGAGCAGTACTTC.

This clone was counted a few times. The V and J genes are TRBV18 and TRBJ2-3, with TRBD1 as a possible D gene (7 bases). Trimming cost V 10 bases and J 1 base, with 12 bases left between them. CDR3 size: 13 residues. In germline, CDR1 is KGHSH, CDR2 LQKENI. This CDR3 reads CATTRGGTDTQYF. The CDR3 bases are TGTGCCACCACCAGGGGGGGCACAGATACGCAGTATTTT.

This chain joins TRBV10-3 and TRBJ1-6, with D perhaps TRBD1 (6 bases). CDR1 and CDR2 from the germline V gene are ENHRY and SYGVKD. This CDR3 is 15 amino acids long. V lost 2 bases and J lost 9, with 14 bases in between. This chain's CDR3 is CAISEQAGAASPLHF. The CDR3 bases are TGTGCCATCAGTGAGCAGGCAGGGGCGGCTTCACCCCTCCACTTT.

The J gene is TRBJ2-4, the V gene TRBV19; tentatively, D is TRBD1 (5 bases). The CDR3 loop spans 16 amino acids. The germline V gene encodes CDR1 LNHDA and CDR2 SQIVND (reference sequence). Trimming removed 1 base at V and 1 base at J, with 11 bases between. CDR3 DNA: TGTGCCAGTAGTATAGGCCAGGGTAGGGCCAAAAACATTCAGTACTTC. Translated: CASSIGQGRAKNIQYF. Full variable domain (remainder filled in from reference TRBV19 and TRBJ2-4): DGGITQSPKYLFRKEGQNVTLSCEQNLNHDAMYWYRQDPGQGLRLIYYSQIVNDFQKGDIAEGYSVSREKKESFPLTVTSAQKNPTAFYLCASSIGQGRAKNIQYFGAGTRLSVL.

There are a few counts of this clone. The chain recombines TRBV6-7 with TRBJ1-2; D remains ambiguous. TRBV6-7 is an open reading frame whose function is uncertain. V gave up 7 bases and J gave up 6 bases, with 9 bases separating them. This CDR3 region has 11 residues. CDR3 sequence reads: CASKGWNGYTF. The CDR3 nucleotides are TGTGCCAGCAAGGGATGGAATGGCTACACCTTC.

This sequence joins TRBV9 and TRBJ2-2, with a weak D call TRBD1 (6 bases). CDR3 length: 16 residues. Germline V gene data show CDR1 as SGDLS and CDR2 as YYNGEE. V gave up 0 bases and J gave up 5 bases, with 14 bases separating them. CDR3 coding DNA: TGTGCCAGCAGCGTAGCTTGGGTTACAGGGACCGGGGAGCTGTTTTTT. It encodes CASSVAWVTGTGELFF. Variable domain in full (rest from reference TRBV9 and TRBJ2-2): DSGVTQTPKHLITATGQRVTLRCSPRSGDLSVYWYQQSLDQGLQFLIQYYNGEERAKGNILERFSAQQFPDLHSELNLSSLELGDSALYFCASSVAWVTGTGELFFGEGSRLTVL.

V is TRBV6-8 and J is TRBJ1-2, with D possibly TRBD1 on 5 matching bases. Germline V gene data show CDR1 as MNHGY and CDR2 as SAAAGT. This CDR3 is built from 14 residues. V lost 5 bases to trimming and J lost 2 bases, with 12 bases between them. The CDR3, as DNA: TGTGCCAGCAGTGTGGGGGGGACCAACTATGGCTACACCTTC. Protein sequence: CASSVGGTNYGYTF.

This clone was recorded a few times. One end of the junction is discordant with germline, which a read error may explain. This chain's CDR3 is CASSFGLAAYNEQFF. The CDR3 region has the DNA TGTGCTAGCAGCTTCGGACTAGCGGCCTACAATGAGCAGTTCTTC. The chain combines TRBV7-6 with TRBJ2-1, with 10 bases identical to TRBD2. Germline loops: CDR1 SGHVS, CDR2 FNYEAQ. The length of the CDR3 is 15 residues.